Listed here is a single T cell receptor beta chain. The target antigen is unknown. This sample was taken from a study of beta chain features in type 1 diabetes. Overall study context: Healthy donors, compared against patients, showed similar age, gender and cell yields. The study examined about 100 million sorted cells across all samples. Study results and limitations: Sampled from patients, naive, central memory and Treg TCRB repertoires appeared more similar than those sampled from healthy donors.

Since all of the isolated RNA was reverse transcribed, expressed TCRB transcripts were what got sequenced. Profiled with immunoSEQ multiplex PCR; TCRdb holds only in-frame clones, not every one. The sample has fewer than 650,000 clones; around a sixth are singletons. From germline, CDR1 is MDHEN and CDR2 SYDVKM. The CDR3 extends over 12 amino acids. Trimming pared 6 bases from V and 8 bases from J, leaving 13 bases between. This clonotype was sampled from a man aged 18 to 29 in good health. V usage is TRBV28 and J usage is TRBJ1-1; no clear D. Sequenced: naive CD4+ T cells from blood. The CDR3 spells CASSPRTAEAFF. As DNA, the CDR3 is TGTGCCAGCAGCCCACGGACGGCCGAAGCTTTCTTT.